This T cell receptor beta chain is from a study of early T cells in non-severe SARS-CoV-2 infection. Study background: Sequencing of bulk RNA from unsorted whole blood was done, without chain pairing.

Notes on the study in general: Missing private and CD4 specificities, VDJdb matching favored anti-spike CD8 responses.

This clonotype came up once. The antigen remains unidentified. The ends lost 6 bases at V and 2 bases at J; junction bases unmatched: 3. CDR3 length: 13 residues. TCRdb called the 5' RACE reads again in MiXCR, with one record for every CDR3 protein. In the table there are approximately 65,000 distinct CDR3 sequences, about 11% of which are singletons. The chain carries TRBV12-3 or TRBV12-4 and TRBJ2-7; 8 bases agree with TRBD1. The source material was whole blood, sampled at baseline. The TCR comes from an adult who was a healthcare worker with PCR-confirmed SARS-CoV-2 infection or an uninfected control (not recorded which). The DNA of the CDR3 is TGTGCCAGCAGGGCAGGGGGCACCTACGAGCAGTACTTC. This translates into CASRAGGTYEQYF.